This T cell receptor (beta chain) appears in the sequencing data of a study of CD8 T cells in ankylosing spondylitis. The study's findings and limits: A subset of motif variants has previously been described in the synovial fluid and blood of reactive arthritis. Significant enrichment of disease-linked clones was reported in matched ankylosing spondylitis synovial fluid. Seemingly distinctive of ankylosing spondylitis blood was a TCR beta motif formed by eight highly homologous variants.

The CDR3 covers 14 residues. The V end was cut by 2 bases, the J end by 1 base, with 12 bases between. Germline lookup yields CDR1 DFQATT and CDR2 SNEGSKA (reference sequence). Using quantitative 5'-RACE with molecular barcodes, the authors made TCR beta libraries. TCRdb fed the 5' RACE reads into MiXCR, producing one record per CDR3 protein. The sample consists of 90,000 to 100,000 distinct CDR3 sequences, over 6.5% of them appearing once. This clonotype was observed many times. Its specificity is unknown. What was sequenced was blood, either unsorted or a sorted T cell fraction (not recorded which). V usage is TRBV20-1 and J usage is TRBJ2-7; D is undetermined. The clonotype comes from a male donor with ankylosing spondylitis or in good health (not recorded which). CDR3 bases: TGCAGTGCTAGACGGATTGGCAGTTCCTACGAGCAGTACTTC. Translating gives CSARRIGSSYEQYF.